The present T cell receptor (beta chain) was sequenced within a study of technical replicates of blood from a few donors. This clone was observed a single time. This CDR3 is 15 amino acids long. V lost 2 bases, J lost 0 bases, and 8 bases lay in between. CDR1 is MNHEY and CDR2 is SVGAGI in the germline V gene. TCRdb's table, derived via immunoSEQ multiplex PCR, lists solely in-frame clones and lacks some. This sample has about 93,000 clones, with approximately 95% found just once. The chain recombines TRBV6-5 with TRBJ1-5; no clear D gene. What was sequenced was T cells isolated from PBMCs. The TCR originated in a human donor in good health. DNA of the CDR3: TGTGCCAGCAGTTACCGGTTTAATAGCAATCAGCCCCAGCATTTT. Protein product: CASSYRFNSNQPQHF.